Presented here are 3 T cell receptor beta chains from one specimen sequenced in a study of blood T cells in healthy people across ages (dated by TCRdb to 2013 to 2016). The library came from 5' RACE. The sequencer was an Illumina HiSeq 2500. A second PCR of roughly 7 to 12 cycles was performed with a sample-barcoded 5' primer and a J-beta primer mix. Through fastp at Q25 and MiXCR, TCRdb rebuilt clones from the public reads, retaining in-frame beta chains. One record per CDR3 amino acid sequence lists the most common genes and DNA. Recorded for this sample are 1.4 million or so distinct CDR3 sequences; approximately 43% of them occurred a single time. Of the sample, approximately 4.1% falls within the top ten clones. Sequenced material: blood. The receptors were gathered from a woman younger than 35 in good health.

V is TRBV7-2 and J is TRBJ1-2; D uncertain. V lost 3 bases and J 3 bases, leaving 20 bases between the germline ends. CDR1 SGHTA and CDR2 FQGNSA come from the germline V gene. The CDR3 has 17 amino acids. DNA for the CDR3: TGTGCCAGCAGCTTCGACAACGCGGTAACAGTAGACTATGGCTACACCTTC. It encodes CASSFDNAVTVDYGYTF.

This clonotype was observed a few times. CDR3 sequence: CSANPRPGVQAYGYTF. CDR3 in DNA: TGCAGTGCTAATCCGCGGCCTGGAGTACAGGCCTATGGCTACACCTTC. The rearrangement uses TRBV20-1 and TRBJ1-2; D perhaps matches TRBD1 (5 bases). The CDR3 extends over 16 amino acids. With 4 bases removed from V and 4 bases from J, the gap between germline ends came to 22 bases. CDR1 is DFQATT and CDR2 is SNEGSKA in the germline V gene (reference sequence).

This clonotype was detected only a few times. CDR3 amino acids: CASSPNRAAKNIQYF. CDR3 nucleotides: TGTGCCAGCAGCCCAAACAGGGCCGCCAAAAACATTCAGTACTTC. This sequence joins TRBV11-2 and TRBJ2-4; possible D gene TRBD1, 6 bases. The CDR3 has 15 amino acids. Trimming removed 5 bases from V and 1 base from J, with 12 bases in between. Germline V CDR1 and CDR2: SGHAT, FQNNGV.